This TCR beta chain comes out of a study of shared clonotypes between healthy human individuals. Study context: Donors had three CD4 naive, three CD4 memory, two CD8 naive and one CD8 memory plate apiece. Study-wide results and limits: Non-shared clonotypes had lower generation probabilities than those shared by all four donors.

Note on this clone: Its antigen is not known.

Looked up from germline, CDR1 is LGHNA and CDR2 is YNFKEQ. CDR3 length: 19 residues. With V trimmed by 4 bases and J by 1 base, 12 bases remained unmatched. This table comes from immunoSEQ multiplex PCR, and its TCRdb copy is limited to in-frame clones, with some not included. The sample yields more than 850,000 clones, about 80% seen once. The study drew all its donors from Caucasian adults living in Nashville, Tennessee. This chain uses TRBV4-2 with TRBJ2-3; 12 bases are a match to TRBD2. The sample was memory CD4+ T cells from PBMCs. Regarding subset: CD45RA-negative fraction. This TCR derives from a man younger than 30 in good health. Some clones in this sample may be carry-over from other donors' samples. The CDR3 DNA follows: TGTGCCAGCAGCCCCAGGGAGACTAGCGGGAGTGCCGGCACAGATACGCAGTATTTT. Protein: CASSPRETSGSAGTDTQYF.